The rows below give T cell receptor beta chains drawn from one sample of a study of metastatic and nonmetastatic thyroid tumors. From the PCR reads, TCRdb re-called clones with MiXCR. The top ten clones hold approximately 3% of a sample with 25,000 to 30,000 clones, 3.5% to 4.5% of them seen once. The sequenced material came from blood. The source of these receptors is a male donor with papillary thyroid cancer or a benign thyroid nodule (not recorded which). Some clones in this sample may be carry-over from other donors' samples. Both conserved end residues are part of each CDR3. The D gene is left open where the match is weak. Clone size, where shown, is once, few, many, or a class for clones that have expanded.

D gene | J gene | V gene | clone size | CDR3 protein | CDR3 DNA
- | TRBJ1-5 | TRBV3-1 | many | CASSQVGEPQHF | TGTGCCAGCAGCCAAGTCGGAGAGCCCCAGCATTTT
- | TRBJ2-7 | TRBV20-1 | many | CSAIDSIRGIYEQYF | TGCAGTGCCATAGACAGCATCCGGGGGATCTACGAGCAGTACTTC
- | TRBJ1-1 | TRBV7-8 | few | CASSPGPSNTEAFF | TGTGCCAGCAGCCCAGGTCCCAGTAACACTGAAGCTTTCTTT
TRBD2 | TRBJ2-1 | TRBV6-1 | - | CASSELAGGLDEQFF | TGTGCCAGCAGTGAGTTGGCGGGGGGGCTGGATGAGCAGTTCTTC
TRBD1 | TRBJ2-3 | TRBV6-2/TRBV6-3 | medium-sized | CASGPGTDTDTQYF | TGTGCCAGCGGTCCTGGGACAGACACAGATACGCAGTATTTT
- | TRBJ1-2 | TRBV6-2/TRBV6-3 | few | CASSELPNYGYTF | TGTGCCAGCAGTGAGCTGCCTAACTATGGCTACACCTTC
- | TRBJ2-3 | TRBV11-2 | many | CASTLTSQGDTQYF | TGTGCCAGCACCTTAACCTCCCAAGGGGATACGCAGTATTTT
- | TRBJ1-5 | TRBV4-1 | many | CASSQGTYQPQHF | TGCGCCAGCAGCCAAGGGACCTATCAGCCCCAGCACTTT
- | TRBJ1-2 | TRBV20-1 | few | CSASKGDYGYTF | TGCAGTGCTAGCAAGGGGGACTATGGCTACACCTTC
TRBD2 | TRBJ2-1 | TRBV7-3 | - | CASSLDSGVPHNEQFF | TGTGCCAGCAGCTTAGACAGCGGGGTGCCCCACAATGAGCAGTTCTTC
- | TRBJ2-2 | TRBV12-3/TRBV12-4 | - | CASSFFSRGELFF | TGTGCCAGCAGTTTCTTTAGCCGCGGGGAGCTGTTTTTT
- | TRBJ1-5 | TRBV20-1 | many | CSARPRGTDQPQHF | TGCAGTGCTCGACCGAGGGGGACGGATCAGCCCCAGCATTTT
TRBD2 | TRBJ2-1 | TRBV11-3 | - | CASSLGPGTSGFEQFF | TGTGCCAGCAGTTTAGGCCCCGGGACTAGCGGGTTTGAGCAGTTCTTC
- | TRBJ2-1 | TRBV18 | few | CASSPTEGGAPRRRSYNEQFF | TGTGCCAGCTCACCTACTGAAGGGGGGGCGCCCCGAAGACGCTCCTACAATGAGCAGTTCTTC
- | TRBJ1-5 | TRBV28 | - | CASRYDGNSNQPQHF | TGTGCCAGCAGGTACGACGGGAATAGCAATCAGCCCCAGCATTTT
- | TRBJ1-2 | TRBV6-5 | few | CASSYSPANYGYTF | TGTGCCAGCAGTTACTCGCCCGCTAACTATGGCTACACCTTC
TRBD1 | TRBJ2-5 | TRBV9 | - | CASSVGGQGWETQYF | TGTGCCAGCAGCGTGGGGGGACAGGGGTGGGAGACCCAGTACTTC
- | TRBJ2-1 | TRBV5-1 | few | CASILAAIF | TGCGCCAGCATCTTGGCCGCCATCTTC
- | TRBJ1-5 | TRBV6-1 | few | CASSLAGNQPQHF | TGTGCCAGCAGTCTGGCGGGGAATCAGCCCCAGCATTTT
- | TRBJ2-2 | TRBV28 | - | CASSFRGALITGELFF | TGTGCCAGCAGTTTTCGGGGGGCACTTATTACCGGGGAGCTGTTTTTT
- | TRBJ1-1 | TRBV14 | - | CASSRVPENTEAFF | TGTGCCAGCAGCCGGGTCCCGGAGAACACTGAAGCTTTCTTT
- | TRBJ2-3 | TRBV27 | few | CASSFLGGSSTDTQYF | TGTGCCAGCAGTTTCCTGGGGGGTTCTAGCACAGATACGCAGTATTTT
TRBD1 | TRBJ1-4 | TRBV5-1 | many | CASSLAGTGDEKLFF | TGCGCCAGCAGCTTGGCTGGGACAGGGGATGAAAAACTGTTTTTT
TRBD2 | TRBJ2-1 | TRBV20-1 | - | CSARDLGTSGRNEQFF | TGCAGTGCTAGAGATCTGGGGACTAGCGGGAGAAATGAGCAGTTCTTC
- | TRBJ1-5 | TRBV6-1 | - | CASSDNEGSNQPQHF | TGTGCCAGCAGTGATAATGAGGGGAGCAATCAACCCCAGCATTTT
- | TRBJ2-2 | TRBV5-1 | many | CASSRGESGELFF | TGCGCCAGCAGTAGGGGCGAGTCGGGGGAGCTGTTTTTT
- | TRBJ2-3 | TRBV20-1 | few | CSAGGGGGTDTQYF | TGCAGTGCCGGAGGAGGGGGAGGCACAGATACGCAGTATTTT
- | TRBJ2-5 | TRBV28 | few | CASLERNQETQYF | TGTGCCAGCCTCGAGCGGAACCAAGAGACCCAGTACTTC
TRBD1 | TRBJ1-1 | TRBV7-8 | - | CASTSYRGGKTEAFF | TGTGCCAGCACCTCGTACAGGGGAGGAAAAACTGAAGCTTTCTTT
- | TRBJ2-2 | TRBV7-2 | few | CASSLAGARTGELFF | TGTGCCAGCAGCTTAGCGGGGGCGAGGACCGGGGAGCTGTTTTTT
TRBD2 | TRBJ2-1 | TRBV5-1 | medium-sized | CASSSRLLAGESYNEQFF | TGCGCCAGCAGTTCTCGTTTACTAGCGGGAGAGAGCTACAATGAGCAGTTCTTC
- | TRBJ1-6 | TRBV7-6 | few | CASSFGQENSPLHF | TGTGCCAGCAGCTTTGGGCAGGAGAATTCACCCCTCCACTTT
- | TRBJ2-7 | TRBV28 | few | CASSDQGAGRSAYEQYF | TGTGCCAGCAGTGATCAAGGGGCGGGGCGTTCTGCCTACGAGCAGTACTTC
- | TRBJ2-7 | TRBV20-1 | - | CSATPPVGSYEQYF | TGCAGTGCCACCCCCCCCGTTGGATCCTACGAGCAGTACTTC
- | TRBJ2-7 | TRBV6-1 | medium-sized | CASSEAGPYEQYF | TGTGCCAGCAGTGAAGCGGGCCCCTACGAGCAGTACTTC
- | TRBJ2-7 | TRBV4-3 | many | CASSQEEGSSYEQYF | TGCGCCAGCAGCCAAGAGGAAGGTAGCTCCTACGAGCAGTACTTC
- | TRBJ1-2 | TRBV6-4 | few | CASSVPTGRACGYTF | TGTGCCAGCAGTGTCCCCACAGGGAGAGCCTGCGGCTACACCTTC
TRBD1 | TRBJ2-1 | TRBV6-1 | - | CASSEYAGTGVDEQFF | TGTGCCAGCAGTGAATATGCCGGGACAGGGGTCGATGAGCAGTTCTTC
- | TRBJ1-5 | TRBV20-1 | many | CSATVRGGRNSNQPQHF | TGCAGTGCTACAGTCAGAGGGGGGCGAAATAGCAATCAGCCCCAGCATTTT
- | TRBJ2-1 | TRBV28 | few | CASRSWNEQLF | TGTGCCAGCAGATCTTGGAATGAGCAGTTATTC
- | TRBJ1-4 | TRBV11-3 | many | CASSPSGTPSNEKLFF | TGTGCCAGCAGCCCCAGCGGGACACCCTCTAATGAAAAACTGTTTTTT
- | TRBJ1-2 | TRBV12-5 | medium-sized | CASGLGWDYGYTF | TGTGCTAGTGGTTTGGGCTGGGACTATGGCTACACCTTC